The rows below give T cell receptor beta chains drawn from one sample of a study of blood T cell repertoires in COVID-19. TCRdb's copy holds only in-frame clones and misses some; the assay was immunoSEQ multiplex PCR. The sample lists 60,000 to 65,000 clones; around 83% were seen once. Material: peripheral blood. The source is a man in his forties or fifties with COVID-19, enrolled during active disease. Each CDR3 is given with its conserved first and last residue. D genes are given only for firm matches. Clone sizes are given selectively: once, few, many, or a class where the clone is expanded.

V: TRBV7-2
J: TRBJ2-7
size: -
D: -
DNA: TGTGCCAGCACCCCCGGGGTGGGTTCCGGCGAGCAGTACTTC
CDR3: CASTPGVGSGEQYF

V: TRBV11-2
J: TRBJ1-2
size: once
D: TRBD1
DNA: TGTGCCAGCAGCACACCGGACAGGGTTTATGGCTACACCTTC
CDR3: CASSTPDRVYGYTF

V: TRBV15
J: TRBJ2-7
size: -
D: TRBD1
DNA: TGTGCCACCAGCAGTCCGGGACAGGACTCCTACGAGCAGTACTTC
CDR3: CATSSPGQDSYEQYF

V: TRBV27
J: TRBJ2-7
size: -
D: TRBD2
DNA: TGTGCCAGCAGTTTCGGAGCGGGGGAGCAGTACTTC
CDR3: CASSFGAGEQYF

V: TRBV6-5
J: TRBJ1-1
size: few
D: -
DNA: TGTGCCAGCAGTCGAGGAGCTATGAACACTGAAGCTTTCTTT
CDR3: CASSRGAMNTEAFF

V: TRBV2
J: TRBJ2-7
size: -
D: TRBD2
DNA: TGTGCCAGCAGTGGGTCTAGCGGAGCCTACGAGCAGTACTTC
CDR3: CASSGSSGAYEQYF

V: TRBV7-3
J: TRBJ2-7
size: -
D: TRBD2
DNA: TGTGCCAGCAGCTTGGGGAGGGCCAGCTCCTACGAGCAGTACTTC
CDR3: CASSLGRASSYEQYF

V: TRBV30
J: TRBJ2-3
size: -
D: -
DNA: TGTGCCTGGAGTCGGGGATGGGGGCAGTCGGCAACGGGAGGACATTCAGATACGCAGTATTTT
CDR3: CAWSRGWGQSATGGHSDTQYF

V: TRBV28
J: TRBJ1-1
size: -
D: -
DNA: TGTGCCAGCAGTACTCCGACAGTGGAAGCTTTCTTT
CDR3: CASSTPTVEAFF

V: TRBV4-1
J: TRBJ2-5
size: -
D: TRBD2
DNA: TGCGCCAGCAGCCTCCTAGCGGGAGGGCCCCCAGAGACCCAGTACTTC
CDR3: CASSLLAGGPPETQYF

V: TRBV10-3
J: TRBJ1-3
size: -
D: -
DNA: TGTGCCATCGGGAGCGCTGGAAACACCATATATTTT
CDR3: CAIGSAGNTIYF

V: TRBV30
J: TRBJ1-1
size: -
D: TRBD1
DNA: TGTGCCTGGAGCATACGCTGGACAGGGGATAAGTTGAACACTGAAGCTTTCTTT
CDR3: CAWSIRWTGDKLNTEAFF

V: TRBV3-1/TRBV3-2
J: TRBJ2-3
size: -
D: -
DNA: TGTGCCAGCAGCCAAGCCACTAGCTCTTACACAGATACGCAGTATTTT
CDR3: CASSQATSSYTDTQYF

V: TRBV6-1
J: TRBJ1-2
size: -
D: -
DNA: TGTGCCAGCAGTGATCAGGGGTCGGAAGGCTACACCTTC
CDR3: CASSDQGSEGYTF